What follows are 21 T cell receptor beta chains derived from one specimen sequenced in a study of long-term antiretroviral therapy in people with HIV. Researchers report immunoSEQ v3.0 was run at survey level. Assay used: immunoSEQ multiplex PCR; TCRdb lists only in-frame clones, some missing. The sample gives about 22,000 clones, 70% to 90% of which show up once; less than 8.5% is in the top ten. The material sequenced was unsorted PBMCs, taken 1.8 years before starting antiretroviral therapy. The receptors were sampled from a woman in her 30s with HIV.

The chain combines TRBV11-3 with TRBJ2-2; tentatively, D is TRBD2 (7 bases). The CDR3 consists of 15 residues. V lost 5 bases and J 5 bases, leaving 15 bases between the germline ends. The germline CDR1 and CDR2 sequences are SGHNT and YENEEA. The DNA of the CDR3 is TGTGCCAGCAGCAAGGGGGGGGAAAGGACCGGGGAGCTGTTTTTT. This sequence encodes CASSKGGERTGELFF. Using reference TRBV11-3 and TRBJ2-2 for the parts outside the CDR3, the full variable domain is EAGVVQSPRYKIIEKKQPVAFWCNPISGHNTLYWYLQNLGQGPELLIRYENEEAVDDSQLPKDRFSAERLKGVDSTLKIQPAELGDSAVYLCASSKGGERTGELFFGEGSRLTVL.

This chain links TRBV10-3 with TRBJ2-1, with TRBD1 matching 8 bases. The CDR3 covers 14 residues. V lost 10 bases and J lost 4; bases outside the gene matches: 9. Germline loops: CDR1 ENHRY, CDR2 SYGVKD. In DNA, the CDR3 is TGTGCCACCCTCCGGGACAGGAATTACAATGAGCAGTTCTTC. Residues: CATLRDRNYNEQFF.

In its sample, this clone was seen a few times. The chain carries TRBV11-1 and TRBJ1-6, with 10 bases aligning to TRBD1. Germline V gives CDR1 SGHAT, CDR2 FQDESV (reference sequence). V shed 6 bases and J 6 bases; nucleotides not matched to a gene: 5. This CDR3 is built from 15 residues. The CDR3 DNA sequence: TGTGCCAGCAGATCTCGGGACAGGGGTAATTCACCCCTCCACTTT. Its protein product is CASRSRDRGNSPLHF.

The chain couples TRBV5-4 to TRBJ2-1, with a tentative D call TRBD2 (5 bases). Between the trimmed V and J ends, which lost 6 bases and 0 bases, there was a span of 22 bases. Germline loops: CDR1 SGHNT, CDR2 YYREEE (reference sequence). This CDR3 is 18 amino acids long. CDR3 protein: CASKGSVVSGSSYNEQFF. The CDR3 DNA reads as TGTGCCAGCAAAGGGTCTGTCGTTTCGGGGAGCTCCTACAATGAGCAGTTCTTC.

The V and J genes are TRBV11-1 and TRBJ1-1; 7 bases are a match to TRBD1. The germline gives CDR1 SGHAT, CDR2 FQDESV (reference sequence). With V trimmed by 5 bases and J by 0 bases, 9 bases remained unmatched. The CDR3 extends over 16 amino acids. CDR3 residues: CASSPGTASMNTEAFF. CDR3 DNA sequence: TGTGCCAGCAGCCCCGGGACAGCAAGCATGAACACTGAAGCTTTCTTT.

V is TRBV9 and J is TRBJ1-1, with D hard to call. Trimming shortened V by 2 bases and J by 0 bases, and 17 bases separated the two germline ends. Looked up from germline, CDR1 is SGDLS and CDR2 is YYNGEE. The length of the CDR3 is 17 residues. The CDR3 region is CASSVSSTVGMNTEAFF. The CDR3 DNA reads TGTGCCAGCAGCGTTTCCTCGACCGTGGGAATGAACACTGAAGCTTTCTTT.

The chain is built from TRBV6-1 and TRBJ1-1; no clear D. This CDR3 is built from 11 residues. Trimming pared 5 bases from V and 11 bases from J, leaving 12 bases between. Germline V lookup: CDR1 MNHNS, CDR2 SASEGT. The CDR3 loop is CASSPSVEAFF. CDR3 DNA sequence: TGTGCCAGCAGTCCTAGCGTGGAGGCTTTCTTT.

The chain couples TRBV19 to TRBJ2-5, with TRBD1 matching over 11 bases. The CDR3 sequence is 17 residues long. CDR1 and CDR2 from the germline V gene are LNHDA and SQIVND (reference sequence). Unmatched junction bases numbered 12, after V lost 5 bases and J lost 4 bases. DNA for the CDR3: TGTGCCAGTAGTTCGCCGGGACAGGGGGACTCTTTAGAGACCCAGTACTTC. Its translation is CASSSPGQGDSLETQYF.

V is TRBV30 and J is TRBJ1-1, with D possibly TRBD1 on 5 matching bases. This CDR3 region has 13 residues. V was pared by 3 bases and J by 5 bases, with 13 bases between. Per the germline V gene, CDR1 is GTSNPN and CDR2 is SVGIG (reference sequence). CDR3 coding DNA: TGTGCCTGGAGAACCGGGGCTCGGACTGAAGCTTTCTTT. Translation: CAWRTGARTEAFF. Full variable domain (outside the CDR3, taken from reference TRBV30 and TRBJ1-1): SQTIHQWPATLVQPVGSPLSLECTVEGTSNPNLYWYRQAAGRGLQLLFYSVGIGQISSEVPQNLSASRPQDRQFILSSKKLLLSDSGFYLCAWRTGARTEAFFGQGTRLTVV.

This chain connects TRBV5-4 to TRBJ2-6; maybe TRBD1 (6 bases). Germline CDR1 reads SGHNT; CDR2 reads YYREEE (reference sequence). The CDR3 contains 15 residues. Trimming pared 3 bases from V and 4 bases from J, leaving 11 bases between. CDR3 DNA sequence: TGTGCCAGCAGCTCGGACAGAGCGGGGGCCAACGTCCTGACTTTC. Encoded protein: CASSSDRAGANVLTF. Supplemented by reference TRBV5-4 and TRBJ2-6, the full variable domain reads ETGVTQSPTHLIKTRGQQVTLRCSSQSGHNTVSWYQQALGQGPQFIFQYYREEENGRGNFPPRFSGLQFPNYSSELNVNALELDDSALYLCASSSDRAGANVLTFGAGSRLTVL.

The genes are TRBV11-2 and TRBJ1-1; possible D gene TRBD1, 5 bases. This CDR3 has 13 residues. Germline V gene data show CDR1 as SGHAT and CDR2 as FQNNGV. The germline V and J ends were trimmed by 1 base and 8 bases, with 11 bases remaining between them. The DNA of the CDR3 is TGTGCCAGCAGCTTAGGATTACAGGCAGAAGCTTTCTTT. Its translation: CASSLGLQAEAFF.

J is TRBJ2-3 and V is TRBV5-5, with 8 bases that match TRBD2. This CDR3 is 15 amino acids long. The V gene's germline CDR1 is SGHKS and CDR2 YYEKEE (reference sequence). V gave up 6 bases and J gave up 2 bases; unmatched junction bases: 8. The CDR3 protein is CASTLTGGATDTQYF. For the CDR3, the DNA is TGTGCCAGCACATTAACGGGGGGGGCCACAGATACGCAGTATTTT.

The chain links TRBV6-1 to TRBJ1-2; D not certain. Germline-derived CDR1 and CDR2 are MNHNS and SASEGT. Trimming removed 1 base at V and 6 bases at J, with 12 bases between. The CDR3 has 14 amino acids. The CDR3 DNA reads TGTGCCAGCAGTGAAGGCGGTGACTCGGATGGCTACACCTTC. Amino acids: CASSEGGDSDGYTF.

This chain uses TRBV5-1 with TRBJ1-1, with TRBD1 identical over 11 bases. J gave up 5 bases and V 0 bases, and 9 bases lay outside the gene matches. This CDR3 contains 17 residues. Germline V CDR1 and CDR2: SGHRS, YFSETQ. CDR3 DNA sequence: TGCGCCAGCAGCTTGGCGGGACAGGGGGGGAGATTGACTGAAGCTTTCTTT. The encoded protein is CASSLAGQGGRLTEAFF.

The chain joins TRBV2 to TRBJ1-5; 9 bases line up with TRBD1. The CDR3 runs to 18 residues. V was clipped by 5 bases and J by 2 bases; unmatched bases: 13. Per germline, CDR1 SNHLY and CDR2 FYNNEI. The CDR3: CASSTIPGQGRGNQPQHF. The CDR3 region has the DNA TGTGCCAGCAGTACTATTCCGGGACAGGGAAGGGGCAATCAGCCCCAGCATTTT.

The chain couples TRBV7-8 to TRBJ2-7; weak D call: TRBD1 (6 bases). The CDR3 contains 15 residues. The germline V gene encodes CDR1 SGHVS and CDR2 FQNEAQ. Trimming cost V 0 bases and J 2 bases, with 11 bases left between them. The CDR3 loop is CASSLAGAGPYEQYV. The CDR3 DNA follows: TGTGCCAGCAGCTTAGCGGGGGCAGGGCCCTACGAGCAGTACGTC.

This sequence joins TRBV30 and TRBJ2-5; D gene uncertain. From germline, CDR1 is GTSNPN and CDR2 SVGIG (reference sequence). This CDR3 has 13 residues. The V gene lost 1 base and the J gene lost 1 base, with 7 bases spanning the gap. Here the CDR3 DNA reads TGTGCCTGGAGTGAACGAGGCCAAGAGACCCAGTACTTC. It codes for CAWSERGQETQYF.

J is TRBJ2-7 and V is TRBV2; D is ambiguous. The CDR3 is made up of 12 amino acids. Germline values: CDR1 SNHLY, CDR2 FYNNEI. The V end lost 4 bases, the J end lost 6 bases, and 10 bases lay between the germline ends. CDR3 residues: CASSGLTGEQYV. In DNA form, the CDR3 reads TGTGCCAGCAGTGGCCTAACGGGCGAGCAGTACGTC.

J is TRBJ2-3 and V is TRBV9; 8 nucleotides align to TRBD2. In germline, CDR1 is SGDLS, CDR2 YYNGEE. This CDR3 contains 20 residues. The J segment lost 1 base and the V segment lost 0 bases, leaving 16 bases of the junction unmatched. The CDR3 spells CASSVASRGTAGGRTDTQYF. The DNA for the CDR3 is TGTGCCAGCAGCGTAGCCTCCAGGGGAACTGCGGGGGGACGCACAGATACGCAGTATTTT.

The chain combines TRBV30 with TRBJ2-2; 7 bases are shared with TRBD1. V lost 2 bases, J lost 6 bases, and 3 bases stayed unmatched. The CDR3 consists of 13 residues. Per germline, CDR1 GTSNPN and CDR2 SVGIG (reference sequence). In DNA form, the CDR3 reads TGTGCCTGGAGTTATACAGGGGCCGGGGAGCTGTTTTTT. This encodes CAWSYTGAGELFF.

The chain combines TRBV4-1 with TRBJ2-1; 9 bases match TRBD2. The CDR3 contains 18 residues. Trimming cost V 0 bases and J 6 bases; bases outside gene matches: 12. CDR1 is MGHRA, CDR2 YSYEKL, per germline. This CDR3 reads CASSQDGITLAGLNEQFF. The CDR3 nucleotides read TGCGCCAGCAGCCAAGATGGCATAACGCTAGCGGGGCTCAATGAGCAGTTCTTC.